This entry concerns a single T cell receptor beta chain. Treatment in this sample: oral pan-JAK inhibitor, 5-10 mg twice daily. RNA was extracted and reverse transcribed into cDNA as the sequencing template. Here immunoSEQ multiplex PCR was the method, and the copy in TCRdb shows in-frame clones only, minus some. The sample consists of 90,000 to 150,000 clones, roughly 58% of them appearing once. This specimen comes from a study of CD8+ T cells in alopecia areata. V was pared by 6 bases and J by 11 bases, with 17 bases between. The CDR3 extends over 13 amino acids. CDR1 and CDR2 from the germline V gene are MNHEY and SVGAGI.

The input for sequencing was CD8+ T cells sorted from blood, taken at week 4, from a patient treated with tofacitinib. This sequence was found in a human donor with alopecia areata. V is TRBV6-5 and J is TRBJ2-4, with D possibly matching TRBD2 (5 bases). In DNA, the CDR3 is TGTGCCAGCAGCGACGGGCCTAGCCTACTTCAGTACTTC. Its translation: CASSDGPSLLQYF.